The clone carrying this T cell receptor beta chain has a single count. The sample originates from a study of blood T cell repertoires in COVID-19. The overall study: Samples representing acute and convalescent COVID-19 were sourced from the United States, Italy and Spain. The cDNA or gDNA used as material had been derived from T cells, B-cell-depleted T cells, or PBMCs.

Trimming stripped 0 bases from V and 4 bases from J, with 12 bases between. This CDR3 is 15 amino acids long. Germline V gives CDR1 SGHRS, CDR2 YFSETQ. In the study's own analysis: Estimated nucleated cell counts came from reference gene primer amplification. Libraries were prepared by immunoSEQ multiplex PCR; TCRdb keeps only in-frame clonotypes and omits some of them. D and trimming were read from the DNA, whereas the V and J calls and clone size are those reported in that table. The data show approximately 28,000 clones, 90% seen once. The sample was peripheral blood. The chain is built from TRBV5-1 and TRBJ2-3; a weak D match, TRBD1 (6 bases). This sequence was found in a woman aged 60-75 years with active COVID-19. For the CDR3, the DNA is TGCGCCAGCAGCTTGGTAGGGGGAAGGGCAGATACGCAGTATTTT. This codes for CASSLVGGRADTQYF.